This entry lists 4 T cell receptor beta chains sequenced from one sample in a study of cytomegalovirus exposure and HLA in healthy donors. 60 Vbeta and 13 Jbeta primers were used in PCR. Produced via immunoSEQ multiplex PCR; TCRdb's table is partial and in-frame only. The sample lists 160,000 or so clones, around four fifths occurring once. Input material: PBMCs. The receptors shown here come from a man aged 25-45 years in good health and CMV-seronegative.

The chain employs TRBV19 and TRBJ1-5, with 9 positions matching TRBD1. CDR1 is LNHDA and CDR2 is SQIVND in the germline V gene (reference sequence). The trim removed 9 bases at V and 6 bases at J, leaving 3 bases unmatched. This CDR3 spans 12 amino acids. CDR3 sequence (DNA): TGTGCCAGCTTGACAGGGGGTCAGCCCCAGCATTTT. This translates into CASLTGGQPQHF.

There are a few counts of this clone. The rearrangement joins TRBV4-3 to TRBJ1-1, with a possible D match to TRBD1 (5 bases). The V and J ends lost 0 bases and 0 bases respectively, with 11 bases between them. CDR3 length equals 16 residues. Germline CDR1 LGHNA, CDR2 YSLEER. As DNA, the CDR3 is TGCGCCAGCAGCCAAGATTACCGCAGGGTGAACACTGAAGCTTTCTTT. Its translation: CASSQDYRRVNTEAFF.

CDR3 sequence: CASSPVGTSGGAIYNEQFF. As DNA, the CDR3 is TGTGCCAGCAGCCCGGTTGGGACTAGCGGGGGGGCCATCTACAATGAGCAGTTCTTC. This rearrangement joins TRBV7-3 to TRBJ2-1, with 16 positions matching TRBD2. V lost 5 bases and J lost 3; bases outside the gene matches: 10. Germline CDR1 is SGHTA and CDR2 is FQGTGA. The CDR3 consists of 19 residues.

The V call is TRBV10-2, the J call TRBJ1-2, with 9 nucleotides matching TRBD1. The CDR3 length is 15 residues. The germline V gene has CDR1 WSHSY and CDR2 SAAADI. V was clipped by 8 bases and J by 5 bases; unmatched bases: 12. For the CDR3, the DNA is TGCGCCAGCTCCCCCGGATATGACAGGGGGTATGGCTACACCTTC. It codes for CASSPGYDRGYGYTF.